This TCR beta chain stems from a study of cytomegalovirus exposure and HLA in healthy donors. General observations from the study: TCR beta chains numbering under 200 were designated cytomegalovirus-associated.

The table came from immunoSEQ multiplex PCR; TCRdb's copy has only in-frame clones and leaves some out. The sample lists 30,000 to 40,000 clones; 80% to 95% were seen once. As concerns this clone: The antigen is undetermined.

The J segment lost 5 bases and the V segment lost 8 bases, leaving 17 bases of the junction unmatched. The CDR3 is 17 amino acids. CDR1 SEHNR and CDR2 FQNEAQ come from the germline V gene (reference sequence). The specimen sequenced was PBMCs. The chain carries TRBV7-9 and TRBJ2-5, with TRBD2 matching 10 bases. This sequence originates from a man between 18 and 35 years old in good health and CMV-seronegative. CDR3 loop: CASLPRGVLAGVETQYF. The CDR3 DNA reads TGTGCCAGCCTACCAAGGGGGGTGCTAGCGGGGGTTGAGACCCAGTACTTC.